The rows below give T cell receptor beta chains drawn from one sample of a study of cytomegalovirus exposure and HLA in healthy donors. TCRdb's table, derived via immunoSEQ multiplex PCR, lists solely in-frame clones and lacks some. Here the sample spans 70,000 to 90,000 clones, around three fifths being singletons. Sequencing input: PBMCs. All receptors come from a woman aged 40 to 49 in good health and CMV-seropositive. The CDR3 runs from the conserved cysteine through the conserved F or W. The D gene is left open where the match is weak. A clone size is listed for some rows: how often the clone was seen (once, few, many), or a class if it is expanded.

TRBJ2-7 TRBV27 15 NA TRBD2 TGTGCCACCCAGTTACTAGCGGGAGGTTCCTACGAGCAGTACTTC CATQLLAGGSYEQYF
TRBJ2-7 TRBV7-2 13 NA TRBD2 TGTGCCAGCAGCACTAGCCGGGGAGGGGAGCAGTACTTC CASSTSRGGEQYF
TRBJ2-7 TRBV28 13 few NA TGTGCCAGCAGTTTCCTACAGGGTGACGAGCAGTACTTC CASSFLQGDEQYF
TRBJ2-5 TRBV7-9 14 NA TRBD2 TGTGCCAGCAGCTTGAGCGGGGTAACGAAGACCCAGTACTTC CASSLSGVTKTQYF
TRBJ2-7 TRBV7-2 13 NA NA TGTGCCAGCAGCTTAGAGCCCCCGCGGGCTGAGTACTTC CASSLEPPRAEYF
TRBJ2-7 TRBV28 11 NA TRBD1 TGTGCCAGCAGTTTTCTGGGACAGGGGGACTTC CASSFLGQGDF
TRBJ2-3 TRBV28 15 NA NA TGTGCCAGCAGCCCCGGACAGCCTAGCACAGATACGCAGTATTTT CASSPGQPSTDTQYF
TRBJ2-3 TRBV13 17 NA TRBD1 TGTGCCAGCAGCTCTCGGACAGGAGTTAAGGGCACAGATACGCAGTATTTT CASSSRTGVKGTDTQYF
TRBJ1-1 TRBV4-2 17 NA NA TGTGCCAGCGCGTTCCAGGGCGGCGGTATGAAGAACACTGAAGCTTTCTTT CASAFQGGGMKNTEAFF
TRBJ1-1 TRBV20-1 11 few TRBD1 TGCATCGTCCAGGGGGTCCCTGAAGCTTTCTTT CIVQGVPEAFF
TRBJ2-7 TRBV7-2 18 NA TRBD2 TGTGCCAGCAGCTTAGTGGTTGTATTTAGCGGGAGAAAATACGAGCAGTACTTC CASSLVVVFSGRKYEQYF
TRBJ1-1 TRBV4-1 12 NA NA TGCGCCAGCAGCCAACAGGGTACTGAAGCTTTCTTT CASSQQGTEAFF
TRBJ1-4 TRBV4-2 16 few NA TGTGCCAGCAGCCAAGTTAATGCGGAACAGGGTGAAAAACTGTTTTTT CASSQVNAEQGEKLFF
TRBJ2-2 TRBV13 15 NA TRBD1 TGTGCCAGCAGCCCCAGTGGACAGGACACCGGGGAGCTGTTTTTT CASSPSGQDTGELFF
TRBJ1-2 TRBV7-2 16 NA TRBD1 TGTGCCAGCAGCTTAGCCTTGACAGGGGCTAACTATGGCTACACCTTC CASSLALTGANYGYTF
TRBJ2-5 TRBV4-1 15 NA NA TGCGCCAGCAGCCAAGCACCAGGGGCCCGGGAGACCCAGTACTTC CASSQAPGARETQYF
TRBJ1-1 TRBV28 13 NA NA TGTGCCAGCAGTCCCAGGGTAGTAGGGGGAGCTTTCTTT CASSPRVVGGAFF